This T cell receptor (beta chain) was identified during a study of T cells in localized non-small cell lung cancer. This CDR3 contains 13 residues. The V end was cut by 4 bases, the J end by 3 bases, with 13 bases between. Germline CDR1 reads GTSNPN; CDR2 reads SVGIG (reference sequence). Sequencing used immunoSEQ multiplex PCR; TCRdb keeps in-frame clones, though not all of them. Here the sample spans more than 100,000 clones, around 92% being singletons. V and J are TRBV30 and TRBJ2-7, with D perhaps matching TRBD2 (5 bases). The sequence was collected from a female donor over 55 with stage I lung adenocarcinoma. The sample in question was peripheral blood, obtained before any cancer treatment. CDR3 DNA: TGTGCCTGGAACAGCGGATTTCTCTACGAGCAGTACTTC. Translation: CAWNSGFLYEQYF.